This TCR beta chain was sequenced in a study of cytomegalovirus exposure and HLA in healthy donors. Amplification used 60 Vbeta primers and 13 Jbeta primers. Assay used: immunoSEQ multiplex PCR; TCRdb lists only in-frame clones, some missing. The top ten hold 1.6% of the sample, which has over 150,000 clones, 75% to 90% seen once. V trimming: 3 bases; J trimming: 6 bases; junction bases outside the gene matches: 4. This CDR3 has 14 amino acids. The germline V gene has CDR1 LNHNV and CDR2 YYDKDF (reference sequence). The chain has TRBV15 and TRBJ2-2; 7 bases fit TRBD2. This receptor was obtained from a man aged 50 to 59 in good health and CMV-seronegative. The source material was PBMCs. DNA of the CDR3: TGTGCCACCAGCAGGGGAGGGAGCGCCGGGGAGCTGTTTTTT. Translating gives CATSRGGSAGELFF.